The 8 T cell receptor beta chains in this list originate from one sample, sequenced in a study of identical twins. A single record per CDR3 protein comes from TCRdb applying MiXCR to the 5' RACE reads. The table includes approximately 410,000 distinct CDR3 sequences, approximately 17% detected once. The sequenced material came from naive T cells sorted from blood. These receptors all come from a man between 50 and 59 years old in good health.

This clonotype was detected only a few times. The chain joins TRBV4-2 to TRBJ2-2; 7 positions match TRBD1. The ends lost 3 bases at V and 1 base at J; junction bases unmatched: 2. Per germline, CDR1 LGHNA and CDR2 YNFKEQ. The CDR3 consists of 15 residues. CDR3 DNA: TGTGCCAGCAGCCAGGGGACAGAGAACACCGGGGAGCTGTTTTTT. This gives the protein CASSQGTENTGELFF.

This clonotype has ten or more counts. V gene TRBV5-1 combines with J gene TRBJ2-7; 8 bases line up with TRBD2. The CDR3 length is 14 residues. Germline V gene lookup returns CDR1 SGHRS and CDR2 YFSETQ. Unmatched junction bases numbered 3, after V lost 3 bases and J lost 1 base. CDR3 bases: TGCGCCAGCAGCTGGATAGCGGGGTCCTACGAGCAGTACTTC. It encodes CASSWIAGSYEQYF.

This clonotype was observed at least ten times. The chain joins TRBV7-2 to TRBJ2-3, with a tentative D call TRBD1 (6 bases). Germline V gene data show CDR1 as SGHTA and CDR2 as FQGNSA. There are 16 residues in the CDR3. Trimming removed 1 base from V and 2 bases from J, with 13 bases in between. CDR3: CASSLGRTANTDTQYF. CDR3 bases: TGTGCCAGCAGCTTAGGACGGACAGCCAACACAGATACGCAGTATTTT.

This clonotype was seen a handful of times. V gene TRBV5-1 combines with J gene TRBJ2-7; 8 nucleotides agree with TRBD2. Trimming took 4 bases from V and 5 from J; bases not matched to a gene: 23. Germline CDR1 and CDR2: SGHRS and YFSETQ. This CDR3 has 19 amino acids. The CDR3 sequence is CASSPGLSPSRGGEDEQYF. The CDR3 bases are TGCGCCAGCAGCCCAGGACTAAGTCCTAGCCGGGGGGGAGAGGACGAGCAGTACTTC.

This clonotype showed up many times. The rearrangement uses TRBV20-1 and TRBJ2-4, with 9 bases identical to TRBD1. This CDR3 is 15 amino acids long. V gave up 3 bases and J gave up 4 bases; unmatched junction bases: 7. Germline V CDR1 and CDR2: DFQATT, SNEGSKA (reference sequence). In DNA form, the CDR3 reads TGCAGTGCTAGTCGGCCCGGACAGGGGAAAAACATTCAGTACTTC. As protein: CSASRPGQGKNIQYF.

The chain carries TRBV7-7 and TRBJ2-1; D may correspond to TRBD1 or TRBD2 (5 bases each). Germline V gene sequence: CDR1 SSHAT, CDR2 FNYEAQ (reference sequence). This CDR3 has 12 residues. V was pared by 8 bases and J by 4 bases, with 9 bases between. CDR3 DNA sequence: TGTGCCAGCCCCGGGGCTTACAATGAGCAGTTCTTC. It encodes CASPGAYNEQFF.

This chain joins TRBV9 and TRBJ1-1; D not certain. CDR1 is SGDLS, CDR2 YYNGEE, per germline. The CDR3 length is 11 residues. V lost 3 bases and J 14 bases, leaving 14 bases between the germline ends. CDR3 in DNA: TGTGCCAGCAGCGGCACTGTGTTTTCCTTCTTT. Translated, it gives CASSGTVFSFF.

In this sample, this clonotype turned up many times. In nucleotides, the CDR3 is TGCGCCAGCAGTACCGGACAGTTCTCTGGAAACACCATATATTTT. Protein sequence: CASSTGQFSGNTIYF. The V gene is TRBV10-2, the J gene TRBJ1-3; possible D gene TRBD1, 6 bases. CDR3 size: 15 residues. In germline, CDR1 is WSHSY, CDR2 SAAADI. V gave up 5 bases and J gave up 0 bases, with 11 bases separating them.